This T cell receptor (beta chain) was identified during a study of breast tumors, draining lymph nodes, adjacent tissues. TCRdb independently ran MiXCR on the multiplex PCR reads; one entry per CDR3 protein. The profile covers over 20,000 distinct CDR3 sequences, with roughly 60% appearing a single time and approximately 21% taken by the ten largest. This clonotype has ten or more counts. This receptor was identified in a female donor with breast cancer. Some clones in this sample may be carry-over from other donors' samples. Sequenced input: tumor-adjacent breast tissue.

CDR3 amino acids: CAWNWFSGEQNEQFF. The CDR3, as DNA: TGTGCCTGGAACTGGTTTAGCGGGGAGCAAAATGAGCAGTTCTTC. The V call is TRBV30, the J call TRBJ2-1; the match to TRBD2 covers 8 bases. The V and J ends lost 4 bases and 7 bases, in that order; junction bases with no gene match: 12. Germline values: CDR1 GTSNPN, CDR2 SVGIG (reference sequence). The CDR3 extends over 15 amino acids.